This is a list of T cell receptor beta chains from one sample in a study of T cell responses to AZD1222 COVID-19 vaccine. Profiling relied on immunoSEQ multiplex PCR, and the TCRdb table lists in-frame clones only, not all of them. The table shows roughly 100,000 clones, with nearly 95% occurring only once. Sample: peripheral blood, taken on day 0 of AZD1222 vaccination. These receptors originate from an adult in good health. CDR3s include the opening cysteine and the closing phenylalanine or tryptophan. D genes are given only for firm matches. Rows may omit the clone size; those that give it use once, few, many or a size class.

v_gene	j_gene	d_gene	abundance	CDR3nt	CDR3aa
TRBV28	TRBJ1-1	.	.	TGTGCCATCCGGGGGACTGAAGCTTTCTTT	CAIRGTEAFF
TRBV9	TRBJ2-2	.	.	TGTGCCAGCAGCAGGGGCAGACCAACCGGGGAGCTGTTTTTT	CASSRGRPTGELFF
TRBV30	TRBJ2-6	.	.	TGTGCCTGGAGTGTCGGGATCCCTGGGGCCAACGTCCTGACTTTC	CAWSVGIPGANVLTF
TRBV27	TRBJ1-1	.	.	TGTGCCAGCAGTTTATACTTGGGCAGTGGATTGTCTGAAGCTTTCTTT	CASSLYLGSGLSEAFF
TRBV19	TRBJ1-4	TRBD1	.	TGTGCCAGTAGTACCCGGACAGGGGGGGATGAAAAACTGTTTTTT	CASSTRTGGDEKLFF
TRBV5-4	TRBJ2-1	TRBD2	.	TGTGCCAGCAGCCAAAGACGGGGGGGGCACAATGAGCAGTTCTTC	CASSQRRGGHNEQFF
TRBV7-9	TRBJ2-1	.	.	TGTGCCAGCAGCTTAGCTGGGGCCTCGGAGCAGTTCTTC	CASSLAGASEQFF
TRBV5-1	TRBJ2-1	TRBD1	.	TGCGCCAGCAGCCCGGGACAGGGAATTTCCTACAATGAGCAGTTCTTC	CASSPGQGISYNEQFF
TRBV7-8	TRBJ1-5	.	few	TGTGCCAGCAGCTTAACAGTCACTAACAATCAGCCCCAGCATTTT	CASSLTVTNNQPQHF
TRBV18	TRBJ1-3	.	few	TGTGCCAGCTCACCACCCTGGCAGGGCTACTCTGGAAACACCATATATTTT	CASSPPWQGYSGNTIYF
TRBV6-4	TRBJ2-7	.	.	TGTGCCAGCACCCCCCTGAGATGCGAGCAGTACTTC	CASTPLRCEQYF
TRBV27	TRBJ1-4	.	.	TGTGCCAGCAGTTCCCCAGGGCGAAATGAAAAACTGTTTTTT	CASSSPGRNEKLFF
TRBV30	TRBJ2-7	.	.	TGTGCCTGGACTAACGGGCGCTCCTACGAGCAGTACTTC	CAWTNGRSYEQYF
TRBV5-1	TRBJ2-2	.	.	TGCGCCAGCAGACCAGGGCGGCCAGAAAAGGGCGGGGAGCTGTTTTTT	CASRPGRPEKGGELFF
TRBV2	TRBJ2-2	TRBD1	.	TGTGCCAGCAAACCGACAGGGGTCGCTCAGGGGGAGCTGTTTTTT	CASKPTGVAQGELFF
TRBV7-8	TRBJ2-1	TRBD2	.	TGTGCCAGCAGCTTAGGCGGGAGGTCCTACAATGAGCAGTTCTTC	CASSLGGRSYNEQFF
TRBV4-1	TRBJ2-7	.	.	TGCGCCAGCAGCCAAGTAGGGGAGAGGGAGCAGTACTTC	CASSQVGEREQYF
TRBV6-1	TRBJ1-2	TRBD1	.	TGTGCCAGCAGTGAAGTTGGGACAGGGGTGGGCTACACCTTC	CASSEVGTGVGYTF
TRBV11-3	TRBJ2-2	TRBD2	.	TGTGCCAGCAGCCCTAGCGGAACCACCGGGGAGCTGTTTTTT	CASSPSGTTGELFF